Below, 31 T cell receptor beta chains from the same sample are listed, as sequenced in a study of CD4 T cells in relation to SARS-CoV-2 and coronaviruses. Repertoires were generated with immunoSEQ multiplex PCR, while TCRdb's copy carries only in-frame clones and drops some. The table records 35,000 to 50,000 clones, more than 65% of them present only once. These TCRs' antigens remain unknown. The material sequenced was naive CD4+ T cells from PBMCs, cultured in vitro. The sample's subset: naive CD4+ T cells isolated by negative enrichment. These receptors were obtained from an adult with COVID-19.

The CDR3 DNA is TGTGCCAGCAGACCAATTAGGGGTAAAGCGGAGACCCAGTACTTC. It translates to CASRPIRGKAETQYF. V and J are TRBV7-6 and TRBJ2-5; TRBD1 might be the D (5 bases). With 6 bases removed from V and 5 bases from J, the gap between germline ends came to 19 bases. The CDR3 sequence is 15 residues long. The germline V gene has CDR1 SGHVS and CDR2 FNYEAQ.

This clone has only a few counts. The chain is built from TRBV5-4 and TRBJ2-2, with D perhaps being TRBD1 or TRBD2 (6 bases each). The CDR3 loop spans 16 amino acids. The V end was cut by 2 bases, the J end by 2 bases, with 13 bases between. Germline V CDR1 and CDR2: SGHNT, YYREEE (reference sequence). The CDR3 sequence: CASSFGGQSNTGELFF. DNA of the CDR3: TGTGCCAGCAGCTTTGGGGGGCAGTCCAACACCGGGGAGCTGTTTTTT.

V gene TRBV3-1 (or the pseudogene TRBV3-2) combines with J gene TRBJ1-2; D is ambiguous. This CDR3 spans 14 amino acids. CDR1 and CDR2 from the germline V gene are LGHDT and YNNKEL (reference sequence). Trimming pared 4 bases from V and 6 bases from J, leaving 15 bases between. Written as DNA, the CDR3 is TGTGCCAGCAGCCTACACGGTCGGGTCCATGGCTACACCTTC. Protein product: CASSLHGRVHGYTF.

The chain joins TRBV2 to TRBJ2-7, with unresolved D. CDR3 length: 12 residues. Germline CDR1 SNHLY, CDR2 FYNNEI. V lost 6 bases and J 4 bases, leaving 10 bases between the germline ends. The CDR3 bases are TGTGCCAGCAGATTAGACGGGTACGAGCAGTACTTC. Its translation: CASRLDGYEQYF. Using reference TRBV2 and TRBJ2-7 for the parts outside the CDR3, the full variable domain is EPEVTQTPSHQVTQMGQEVILRCVPISNHLYFYWYRQILGQKVEFLVSFYNNEISEKSEIFDDQFSVERPDGSNFTLKIRSTKLEDSAMYFCASRLDGYEQYFGPGTRLTVT.

The chain couples TRBV7-9 to TRBJ2-3, with D perhaps matching TRBD1 (5 bases). Germline CDR1 and CDR2: SEHNR and FQNEAQ (reference sequence). The germline V and J ends were trimmed by 3 bases and 0 bases, with 7 bases remaining between them. The length of the CDR3 is 14 residues. The CDR3 here is CASSFRGSTDTQYF. CDR3 coding DNA: TGTGCCAGCAGCTTTAGGGGTAGCACAGATACGCAGTATTTT.

This clone was picked up a small number of times. The chain employs TRBV4-1 and TRBJ2-6; tentatively, D is TRBD1 (6 bases). V lost 4 bases, J lost 0 bases, and 10 bases lay in between. The CDR3 covers 16 residues. The germline V gene encodes CDR1 MGHRA and CDR2 YSYEKL. DNA of the CDR3: TGCGCCAGCAGCCTTAAGGACAGCTCTGGGGCCAACGTCCTGACTTTC. Translated: CASSLKDSSGANVLTF.

The chain links TRBV5-1 to TRBJ1-1; D perhaps matches TRBD1 (6 bases). Germline assignment: CDR1 SGHRS and CDR2 YFSETQ. This CDR3 contains 13 residues. Trimming stripped 4 bases from V and 4 bases from J, with 11 bases between. The CDR3 sequence: CASSRTVTTEAFF. CDR3 in DNA: TGCGCCAGCAGCCGGACAGTAACCACTGAAGCTTTCTTT.

The genes are TRBV28 and TRBJ1-3; the D gene is possibly TRBD1 (6 bases). CDR1 and CDR2 (germline): MDHEN, SYDVKM. The CDR3 length is 14 residues. Trimming removed 2 bases at V and 3 bases at J, with 8 bases between. This CDR3 reads CASSLGGGGNTIYF. The CDR3 DNA follows: TGTGCCAGCAGTTTAGGGGGCGGTGGAAACACCATATATTTT.

This sequence joins TRBV2 and TRBJ2-7; TRBD1 matches 10 bases. This CDR3 contains 15 residues. The germline V gene encodes CDR1 SNHLY and CDR2 FYNNEI. Trimming cost V 2 bases and J 2 bases; bases outside gene matches: 3. The CDR3 protein is CASSEWDRGPYEQYF. As DNA, the CDR3 is TGTGCCAGCAGTGAATGGGACAGGGGTCCCTACGAGCAGTACTTC.

This clone was recorded a few times. The rearrangement links TRBV18 to TRBJ2-2; 16 nucleotides align to TRBD2. The trim removed 3 bases at V and 0 bases at J, leaving 7 bases unmatched. Germline CDR1 and CDR2: KGHSH and LQKENI. This CDR3 has 20 amino acids. The CDR3 sequence is CASSPSGGLAGGPNTGELFF. CDR3 coding DNA: TGTGCCAGCTCACCCTCCGGGGGACTAGCGGGAGGGCCGAACACCGGGGAGCTGTTTTTT. The full variable domain, completed using reference TRBV18 and TRBJ2-2, is NAGVMQNPRHLVRRRGQEARLRCSPMKGHSHVYWYRQLPEEGLKFMVYLQKENIIDESGMPKERFSAEFPKEGPSILRIQQVVRGDSAAYFCASSPSGGLAGGPNTGELFFGEGSRLTVL.

The chain employs TRBV27 and TRBJ2-1; TRBD2 agrees at 14 bases. Unmatched junction bases numbered 14, after V lost 3 bases and J lost 4 bases. CDR3 length: 20 amino acids. Germline-derived CDR1 and CDR2 are MNHEY and SMNVEV (reference sequence). CDR3 nucleotides: TGTGCCAGCAGTTTCCTGGGACTAGCGGGAGTGTACTCCGAATACAATGAGCAGTTCTTC. Amino acid sequence: CASSFLGLAGVYSEYNEQFF.

The count of this clone is one. The V and J genes are TRBV9 and TRBJ2-2; no reliable D call. This CDR3 comprises 14 residues. V lost 0 bases and J 4 bases, leaving 7 bases between the germline ends. Germline assignment: CDR1 SGDLS and CDR2 YYNGEE. CDR3 region: CASSVGVGTGELFF. In nucleotides, the CDR3 is TGTGCCAGCAGCGTAGGGGTAGGCACCGGGGAGCTGTTTTTT. Full variable domain (rest looked up from reference TRBV9 and TRBJ2-2): DSGVTQTPKHLITATGQRVTLRCSPRSGDLSVYWYQQSLDQGLQFLIQYYNGEERAKGNILERFSAQQFPDLHSELNLSSLELGDSALYFCASSVGVGTGELFFGEGSRLTVL.

The chain recombines TRBV24-1 with TRBJ2-5; D is undetermined. V gave up 5 bases and J gave up 4 bases, with 10 bases separating them. Per the germline V gene, CDR1 is KGHDR and CDR2 is SFDVKD. The CDR3 sequence is 13 residues long. The CDR3 here is CATSGARLETQYF. The CDR3 DNA sequence: TGTGCCACCAGTGGGGCCAGGTTAGAGACCCAGTACTTC.

V is TRBV29-1 and J is TRBJ2-3, with 11 bases identical to TRBD2. The CDR3 extends over 15 amino acids. From germline, CDR1 is SQVTM and CDR2 ANQGSEA. The V and J ends lost 4 bases and 6 bases, in that order; junction bases with no gene match: 9. This CDR3 reads CSVVYGSGRADTQYF. CDR3 bases: TGCAGCGTTGTGTATGGTAGCGGGAGGGCGGATACGCAGTATTTT.

This clone was detected once. The chain carries TRBV6-2 or TRBV6-3 and TRBJ2-7; weak D call: TRBD1 (6 bases). Germline V gene sequence: CDR1 MNHEY, CDR2 SVGEGT. V lost 2 bases, J lost 7 bases, and 18 bases lay in between. The CDR3 length is 15 residues. The CDR3 reads CASSYVEEGGREQYF. The CDR3 coding sequence is TGTGCCAGCAGTTACGTTGAGGAAGGGGGTAGAGAGCAGTACTTC.

The J gene is TRBJ2-3, the V gene TRBV7-2; no reliable D call. The germline gives CDR1 SGHTA, CDR2 FQGNSA. V was cut by 5 bases and J by 6 bases, with 12 bases left in between. The CDR3 sequence is 13 residues long. CDR3 protein: CASSRRLEDTQYF. The CDR3 DNA sequence: TGTGCCAGCAGCCGACGGTTGGAGGATACGCAGTATTTT.

The chain is built from TRBV3-1 (or the pseudogene TRBV3-2) and TRBJ2-7; TRBD2 might be the D (6 bases). Germline CDR1 reads LGHDT; CDR2 reads YNNKEL (reference sequence). The CDR3 sequence is 18 residues long. V was cut by 4 bases and J by 0 bases, with 22 bases left in between. CDR3 bases: TGTGCCAGCAGCCTGTTTTTGTCCGCCGGAGGGCCCTCCTACGAGCAGTACTTC. Protein: CASSLFLSAGGPSYEQYF.

The chain recombines TRBV7-9 with TRBJ2-1, with 12 bases lining up with TRBD2. This CDR3 is 17 amino acids long. Germline CDR1 SEHNR, CDR2 FQNEAQ (reference sequence). V trimming: 5 bases; J trimming: 6 bases; junction bases outside the gene matches: 11. CDR3 amino acids: CASSPPWTSGTRNEQFF. In DNA, the CDR3 is TGTGCCAGCAGCCCTCCATGGACTAGCGGGACCCGCAATGAGCAGTTCTTC.

The chain couples TRBV30 to TRBJ2-1; unclear D gene. CDR1 and CDR2 from the germline V gene are GTSNPN and SVGIG (reference sequence). V was clipped by 0 bases and J by 6 bases, with 3 bases between them. CDR3 length: 11 amino acids. The DNA of the CDR3 is TGTGCCTGGAGTGTGAGCAATGAGCAGTTCTTC. Its protein product is CAWSVSNEQFF. Looking up the rest from reference TRBV30 and TRBJ2-1 gives the full variable domain: SQTIHQWPATLVQPVGSPLSLECTVEGTSNPNLYWYRQAAGRGLQLLFYSVGIGQISSEVPQNLSASRPQDRQFILSSKKLLLSDSGFYLCAWSVSNEQFFGPGTRLTVL.

This clone was detected a few times. This chain connects TRBV3-1 (or the pseudogene TRBV3-2) to TRBJ1-6; D is uncertain. Trimming left V 4 bases short and J 5 bases short, with 9 bases between. Germline CDR1 is LGHDT and CDR2 is YNNKEL (reference sequence). CDR3 length equals 14 residues. CDR3 bases: TGTGCCAGCAGCCCTTTACAACATAATTCACCCCTCCACTTT. This translates into CASSPLQHNSPLHF.

The chain combines TRBV7-2 with TRBJ2-7; 7 positions match TRBD1. In germline, CDR1 is SGHTA, CDR2 FQGNSA. Trimming removed 5 bases from V and 3 bases from J; junction bases left unmatched: 7. CDR3 size: 14 residues. The CDR3 spells CASSPSRDSYEQYF. CDR3 nucleotides: TGTGCCAGCAGCCCTAGTCGGGACAGCTACGAGCAGTACTTC.

This chain uses TRBV19 with TRBJ2-1; TRBD2 aligns across 10 bases. CDR1 and CDR2 from the germline V gene are LNHDA and SQIVND (reference sequence). The CDR3 contains 14 residues. J was trimmed by 9 bases and V by 9 bases; bases with no gene match: 11. The CDR3 DNA is TGTGCCAGCCGTGGTAGCGGGAGGTCTGGTGAGCAGTTCTTC. Translation gives CASRGSGRSGEQFF.

The chain combines TRBV6-2 or TRBV6-3 with TRBJ2-4; D not resolved. The CDR3 runs 12 residues. The germline CDR1 and CDR2 sequences are MNHEY and SVGEGT. The V gene lost 0 bases and the J gene lost 6 bases, with 3 bases spanning the gap. The CDR3 DNA sequence: TGTGCCAGCAGTTACTCGGTAAACATTCAGTACTTC. Translating it yields CASSYSVNIQYF.

This clone was observed a single time. V usage is TRBV18 and J usage is TRBJ1-5, with D possibly being TRBD1 (6 bases). This CDR3 has 17 amino acids. The V gene lost 6 bases and the J gene lost 1 base, with 19 bases spanning the gap. In germline, CDR1 is KGHSH, CDR2 LQKENI. The CDR3 here is CASSLRVLGGSNQPQHF. DNA for the CDR3: TGTGCCAGCTCGCTCAGGGTCTTAGGGGGGAGCAATCAGCCCCAGCATTTT.

The chain is built from TRBV6-6 and TRBJ1-1; D gene uncertain. This CDR3 has 13 residues. Trimming removed 6 bases from V and 0 bases from J, with 8 bases in between. CDR1 is MNHNY, CDR2 SVGAGI, per germline (reference sequence). DNA of the CDR3: TGTGCCAGCAGCCAAACTTTGAACACTGAAGCTTTCTTT. This encodes CASSQTLNTEAFF.

CDR3 nucleotides: TGTGCCTGGAGTGTACAGGGGGCTCGGGGTCAGCCCCAGCATTTT. This gives the protein CAWSVQGARGQPQHF. The chain is built from TRBV30 and TRBJ1-5, with 9 nucleotides matching TRBD1. Germline assignment: CDR1 GTSNPN and CDR2 SVGIG (reference sequence). V lost 0 bases to trimming and J lost 6 bases; unmatched junction nucleotides: 6. The CDR3 totals 15 residues.

The rearrangement joins TRBV7-2 to TRBJ2-1, with 8 positions matching TRBD2. The germline V gene has CDR1 SGHTA and CDR2 FQGNSA. The CDR3 runs to 15 residues. V lost 3 bases to trimming and J lost 4 bases; unmatched junction nucleotides: 5. CDR3 residues: CASSFSGILYNEQFF. The CDR3 coding sequence is TGTGCCAGCAGCTTTAGCGGGATCCTATACAATGAGCAGTTCTTC.

The chain has TRBV28 and TRBJ1-6; 7 bases fit TRBD1. V gave up 7 bases and J gave up 4 bases; unmatched junction bases: 10. Germline CDR1 is MDHEN and CDR2 is SYDVKM. The CDR3 sequence is 16 residues long. In DNA, the CDR3 is TGTGCCAGCAAACCGGGACAGACTCCATATAATTCACCCCTCCACTTT. Translation: CASKPGQTPYNSPLHF.

The chain uses TRBV28 and TRBJ1-2; possibly TRBD1 for D (6 bases). Looked up from germline, CDR1 is MDHEN and CDR2 is SYDVKM. V was clipped by 6 bases and J by 4 bases, with 15 bases between them. The length of the CDR3 is 14 residues. In DNA, the CDR3 is TGTGCCAGCAGCACAACTCAGGGGACCTATGGCTACACCTTC. Its translation: CASSTTQGTYGYTF.

The chain employs TRBV12-2 and TRBJ2-7; the table's D gene call, TRBD2, was not cross checked with the DNA. TRBV12-2 is described as a pseudogene. This CDR3 region has 14 residues. The CDR3 spells CASRLAPRVYEQYF. The CDR3 DNA is TGTGCAAGTCGCTTAGCGCCCCGGGTCTACGAGCAGTACTTC.

The chain recombines TRBV28 with TRBJ2-5, with D uncertain. Germline assignment: CDR1 MDHEN and CDR2 SYDVKM. CDR3 size: 12 residues. Trimming pared 6 bases from V and 4 bases from J, leaving 9 bases between. The CDR3 region has the DNA TGTGCCAGCAGCTCGCCGACAGAGACCCAGTACTTC. Protein product: CASSSPTETQYF.